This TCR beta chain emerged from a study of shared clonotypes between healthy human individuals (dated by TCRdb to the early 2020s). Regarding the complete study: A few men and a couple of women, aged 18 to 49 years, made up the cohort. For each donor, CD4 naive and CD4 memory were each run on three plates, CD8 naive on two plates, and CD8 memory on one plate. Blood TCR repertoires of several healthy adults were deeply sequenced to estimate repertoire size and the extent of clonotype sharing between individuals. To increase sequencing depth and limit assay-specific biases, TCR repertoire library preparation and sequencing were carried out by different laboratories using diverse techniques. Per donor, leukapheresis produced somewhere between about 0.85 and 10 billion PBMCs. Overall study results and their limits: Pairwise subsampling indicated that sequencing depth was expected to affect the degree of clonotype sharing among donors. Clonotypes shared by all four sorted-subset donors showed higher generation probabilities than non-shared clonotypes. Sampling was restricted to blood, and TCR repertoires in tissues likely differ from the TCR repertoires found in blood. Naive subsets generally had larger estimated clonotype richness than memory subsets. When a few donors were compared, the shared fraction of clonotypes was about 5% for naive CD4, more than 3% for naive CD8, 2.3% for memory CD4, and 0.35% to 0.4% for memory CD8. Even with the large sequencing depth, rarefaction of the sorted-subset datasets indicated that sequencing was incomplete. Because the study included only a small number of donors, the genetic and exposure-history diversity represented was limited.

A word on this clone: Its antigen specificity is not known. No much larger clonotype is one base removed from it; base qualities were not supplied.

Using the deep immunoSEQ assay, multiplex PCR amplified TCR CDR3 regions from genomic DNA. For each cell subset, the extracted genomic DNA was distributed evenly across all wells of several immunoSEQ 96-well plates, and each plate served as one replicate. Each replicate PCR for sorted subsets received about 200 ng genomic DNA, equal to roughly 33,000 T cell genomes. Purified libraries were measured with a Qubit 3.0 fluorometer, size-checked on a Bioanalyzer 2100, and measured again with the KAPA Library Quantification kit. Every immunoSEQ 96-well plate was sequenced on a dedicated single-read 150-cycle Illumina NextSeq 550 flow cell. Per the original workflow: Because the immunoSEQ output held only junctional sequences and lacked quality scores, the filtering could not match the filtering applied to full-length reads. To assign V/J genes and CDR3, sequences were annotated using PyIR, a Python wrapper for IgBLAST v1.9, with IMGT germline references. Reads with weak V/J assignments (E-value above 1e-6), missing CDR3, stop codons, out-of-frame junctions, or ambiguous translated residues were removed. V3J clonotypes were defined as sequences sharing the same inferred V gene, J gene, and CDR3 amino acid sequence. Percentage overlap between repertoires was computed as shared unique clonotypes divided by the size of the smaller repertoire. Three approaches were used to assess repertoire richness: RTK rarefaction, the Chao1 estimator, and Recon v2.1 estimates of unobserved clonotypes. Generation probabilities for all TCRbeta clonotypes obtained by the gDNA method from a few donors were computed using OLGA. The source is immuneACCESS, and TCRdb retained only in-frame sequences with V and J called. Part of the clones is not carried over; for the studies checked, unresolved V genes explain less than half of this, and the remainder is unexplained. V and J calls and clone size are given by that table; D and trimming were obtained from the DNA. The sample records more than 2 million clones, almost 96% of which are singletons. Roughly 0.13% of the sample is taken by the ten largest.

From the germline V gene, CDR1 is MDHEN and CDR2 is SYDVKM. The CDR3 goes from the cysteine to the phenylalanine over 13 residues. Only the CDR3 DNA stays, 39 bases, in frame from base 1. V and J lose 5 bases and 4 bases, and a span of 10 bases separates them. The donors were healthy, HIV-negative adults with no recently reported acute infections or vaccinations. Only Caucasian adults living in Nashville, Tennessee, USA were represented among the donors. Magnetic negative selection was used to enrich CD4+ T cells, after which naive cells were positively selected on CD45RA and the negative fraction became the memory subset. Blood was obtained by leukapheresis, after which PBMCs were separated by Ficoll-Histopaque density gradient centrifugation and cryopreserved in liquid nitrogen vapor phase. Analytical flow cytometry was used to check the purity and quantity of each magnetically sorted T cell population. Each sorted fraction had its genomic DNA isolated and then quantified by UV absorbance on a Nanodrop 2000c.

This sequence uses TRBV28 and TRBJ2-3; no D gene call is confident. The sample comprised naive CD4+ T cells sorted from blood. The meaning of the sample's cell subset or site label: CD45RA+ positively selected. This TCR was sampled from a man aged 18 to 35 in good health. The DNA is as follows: TGTGCCAGCAGTCTTAGGATGGCAGATACGCAGTATTTT. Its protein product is CASSLRMADTQYF. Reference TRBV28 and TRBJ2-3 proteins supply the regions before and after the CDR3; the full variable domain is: DVKVTQSSRYLVKRTGEKVFLECVQDMDHENMFWYRQDPGLGLRLIYFSYDVKMKEKGDIPEGYSVSREKKERFSLILESASTNQTSMYLCASSLRMADTQYFGPGTRLTVL.